This T cell receptor beta chain originates from a study of tumor and adjacent non-tumor tissue in lung cancer. Study-level information: Histology: under 15 adenocarcinoma, a couple of squamous cell carcinoma, 1 small cell lung cancer.

The CDR3 totals 15 residues. V was trimmed by 3 bases and J by 8 bases, leaving 17 bases between them. Per the germline V gene, CDR1 is SGHAT and CDR2 is FQNNGV. This clonotype has only a few counts. No antigen is known for it. Three rounds of nested PCR, following a modified ARM-PCR protocol, produced the TCRbeta library. TCRdb recomputed calls from the multiplex PCR reads with MiXCR, one row per CDR3 protein. The repertoire has around 40,000 distinct CDR3 sequences, over 55% of them found once; the top ten carry about 41%. RNA was extracted from bulk tissue without any cell sorting. The normal lung tissue was taken more than 3 cm from the tumor edge. Chemotherapy-naive patients with new lung cancer underwent thoracic surgery in China, August–late 2014. Study-wide points: Shorter survival was associated with higher TCR diversity in tumors. Tumor repertoires had a smaller top 100 clone share than normal lung.

The V and J genes are TRBV11-2 and TRBJ2-1; D may correspond to TRBD1 or TRBD2 (5 bases each). The sequencing input was distant non-tumor lung tissue. The TCR comes from a man in his fifties or sixties with non-small cell lung cancer. CDR3 amino acids: CASSFAWKGPDEQFF. For the CDR3, the DNA is TGTGCCAGCAGCTTCGCCTGGAAGGGACCGGATGAGCAGTTCTTC.